This TCR beta chain derives from a study of blood T cell repertoires in COVID-19. Here immunoSEQ multiplex PCR was the method, and the copy in TCRdb shows in-frame clones only, minus some. There are about 140,000 clones in the sample; around 80% occur only once, and approximately 1.6% lies in the top ten. Participant-reported clinical history was the basis for cohort assignment. Trimming left V 4 bases short and J 3 bases short, with 12 bases between. The germline CDR1 and CDR2 sequences are SGHAT and FQNNGV. The CDR3 is 15 amino acids. Specimen: PBMCs or T cells enriched from blood (not recorded which). The receptor was isolated from a woman aged 18 to 35 who had been exposed to COVID-19. This sequence joins TRBV11-2 and TRBJ1-4; D not certain. The CDR3 DNA is TGTGCCAGCAGCTGGTTCGGGAGCTCTAATGAAAAACTGTTTTTT. Translated: CASSWFGSSNEKLFF.